This T cell receptor (beta chain) appears in the sequencing data of a study of T cell responses to AZD1222 COVID-19 vaccine. Overall study: The study pooled second doses at about 4 or about 12 weeks. Study findings and constraints: Most donors were white British, females outnumbered males, and clonal diversity was possibly underestimated. Dominant CD4 TCR responses targeted spike regions 160-218 and 743-854. The study reported that nearly half of spike-specific TCRs target unmutated variant regions.

V lost 4 bases to trimming and J lost 8 bases, with 12 bases between them. This CDR3 is built from 13 residues. In this sample, this clone turned up once. Its antigen is undetermined. Sequencing was performed with immunoSEQ multiplex PCR; in TCRdb, only in-frame clones are kept and a portion is missing. The table shows more than 95,000 clones, with 75% to 90% occurring only once. This clonotype was sampled from an adult in good health. Sequencing used peripheral blood, obtained on day 0 of AZD1222 vaccination. The rearrangement links TRBV12-3 or TRBV12-4 to TRBJ2-1; D may be TRBD1 (6 bases). CDR3 amino acids: CASSWGNRDEQFF. Here the CDR3 DNA reads TGTGCCAGCAGTTGGGGGAACAGGGATGAGCAGTTCTTC.